The next 28 T cell receptor beta chains were all read from a single sample in a study of shared clonotypes between healthy human individuals. Sequencing was performed with immunoSEQ multiplex PCR; in TCRdb, only in-frame clones are kept and a portion is missing. The sample consists of 2,500,000 or so clones, over 85% of them appearing once. Sequenced: naive CD4+ T cells from PBMCs. Documented subset: CD45RA+ positively selected. The receptors were sampled from a man in his late teens or twenties in good health. Some clones in this sample may be carry-over from other donors' samples.

The rearrangement uses TRBV28 and TRBJ2-7, with a possible D match to TRBD2 (6 bases). With 8 bases removed from V and 2 bases from J, the gap between germline ends came to 10 bases. CDR1 is MDHEN and CDR2 is SYDVKM in the germline V gene. The CDR3 is 12 amino acids. The CDR3 region has the DNA TGTGCCAGCCGGGACTTAACCTACGAGCAGTACTTC. The encoded protein is CASRDLTYEQYF. Using reference TRBV28 and TRBJ2-7 for the parts outside the CDR3, the full variable domain is DVKVTQSSRYLVKRTGEKVFLECVQDMDHENMFWYRQDPGLGLRLIYFSYDVKMKEKGDIPEGYSVSREKKERFSLILESASTNQTSMYLCASRDLTYEQYFGPGTRLTVT.

As concerns this clone: Sequence at one end of the junction differs from germline and may be a read error. The rearrangement links TRBV19 to TRBJ2-5, with D possibly being TRBD2 (5 bases). The CDR3 spans 13 residues. CDR1 and CDR2 (germline): LNHDA, SQIVND (reference sequence). The CDR3 DNA follows: TGTGCCAGTAGTATAGACCCTCGGGGTGTCCGGGACTTC. It codes for CASSIDPRGVRDF.

The chain is built from TRBV6-1 and TRBJ1-3; D gene unclear. Trimming removed 4 bases from V and 0 bases from J, with 10 bases in between. The CDR3 has 15 residues. Per the germline V gene, CDR1 is MNHNS and CDR2 is SASEGT. The DNA for the CDR3 is TGTGCCAGCAGTGTTTCTTGGACCTCTGGAAACACCATATATTTT. It specifies CASSVSWTSGNTIYF.

V and J are TRBV10-1 and TRBJ2-1; TRBD1 aligns across 10 bases. Germline V gives CDR1 WNHNN, CDR2 SYGVQD (reference sequence). CDR3 length equals 14 residues. Trimming cost V 6 bases and J 6 bases; bases outside gene matches: 5. This CDR3 is CASSRDRGLNEQFF. Written as DNA, the CDR3 is TGCGCCAGCAGCCGGGACAGGGGCCTCAATGAGCAGTTCTTC.

The rearrangement links TRBV9 to TRBJ2-1; 15 bases map to TRBD2. Germline lookup yields CDR1 SGDLS and CDR2 YYNGEE. The CDR3 is 19 residues long. V was pared by 3 bases and J by 1 base, with 8 bases of the junction left unmatched. The CDR3 region has the DNA TGTGCCAGCAGCGCCCCCGGACTAGCGGGAGGGCCGTCCTACAATGAGCAGTTCTTC. This translates into CASSAPGLAGGPSYNEQFF.

This sequence joins TRBV9 and TRBJ2-6; D not resolved. V lost 5 bases and J lost 0, with 9 bases in between. Germline values: CDR1 SGDLS, CDR2 YYNGEE. The CDR3 has 15 amino acids. The CDR3 protein is CASRGGSSGANVLTF. CDR3 nucleotide sequence: TGTGCCAGCAGGGGTGGAAGCTCTGGGGCCAACGTCCTGACTTTC. Full variable domain (missing parts from reference TRBV9 and TRBJ2-6): DSGVTQTPKHLITATGQRVTLRCSPRSGDLSVYWYQQSLDQGLQFLIQYYNGEERAKGNILERFSAQQFPDLHSELNLSSLELGDSALYFCASRGGSSGANVLTFGAGSRLTVL.

This CDR3 is CASSVVTGGELFF. The CDR3 nucleotides are TGTGCCAGCAGCGTAGTTACTGGCGGGGAGCTGTTTTTT. The chain couples TRBV9 to TRBJ2-2; D unresolved. Trimming shortened V by 0 bases and J by 7 bases, and 7 bases separated the two germline ends. The CDR3 is made up of 13 amino acids. Germline V gives CDR1 SGDLS, CDR2 YYNGEE.

The V call is TRBV5-1, the J call TRBJ1-3; D is perhaps TRBD1 (6 bases). V lost 3 bases to trimming and J lost 0 bases, with 10 bases between them. The germline V gene encodes CDR1 SGHRS and CDR2 YFSETQ. This CDR3 spans 15 amino acids. The CDR3 sequence is CASSWTAISGNTIYF. The CDR3, as DNA: TGCGCCAGCAGCTGGACAGCTATCTCTGGAAACACCATATATTTT. Supplemented by reference TRBV5-1 and TRBJ1-3, the full variable domain reads KAGVTQTPRYLIKTRGQQVTLSCSPISGHRSVSWYQQTPGQGLQFLFEYFSETQRNKGNFPGRFSGRQFSNSRSEMNVSTLELGDSALYLCASSWTAISGNTIYFGEGSWLTVV.

Worth noting for this clone: This sample also contains other DNA sequences that code for the same CDR3. V and J are TRBV5-1 and TRBJ1-3, with 7 bases lining up with TRBD1. J gave up 4 bases and V 4 bases, and 5 bases lay outside the gene matches. This CDR3 is built from 14 residues. Germline CDR1 reads SGHRS; CDR2 reads YFSETQ. CDR3 sequence: CASSVQGPGNTIYF. Here the CDR3 DNA reads TGCGCCAGCAGCGTACAGGGGCCGGGAAACACCATATATTTT.

Regarding this clone: The sample has other DNA sequences that encode this CDR3 too. V usage is TRBV15 and J usage is TRBJ1-1, with D perhaps TRBD1 (6 bases). Germline V gene sequence: CDR1 LNHNV, CDR2 YYDKDF (reference sequence). The CDR3 is made up of 13 amino acids. V was cut by 1 base and J by 3 bases, with 6 bases left in between. In DNA form, the CDR3 reads TGTGCCACCAGCAGAGCAGGGGACACTGAAGCTTTCTTT. The encoded protein is CATSRAGDTEAFF.

The chain has TRBV4-2 and TRBJ2-7, with 11 bases identical to TRBD2. From germline, CDR1 is LGHNA and CDR2 YNFKEQ. CDR3 length: 14 amino acids. V shed 3 bases, J shed 4 bases, and the junction held 2 bases outside the gene matches. Here the CDR3 reads CASSQGLAEYEQYF. The CDR3 nucleotides read TGTGCCAGCAGCCAGGGACTAGCGGAATACGAGCAGTACTTC.

This sequence joins TRBV28 and TRBJ2-1, with TRBD2 matching over 7 bases. V dropped 5 bases and J dropped 6; count of bases not matched to a gene: 13. This CDR3 spans 16 amino acids. Germline V CDR1 and CDR2: MDHEN, SYDVKM. The CDR3 is CASSRTGRPTSNEQFF. CDR3 DNA sequence: TGTGCCAGCAGTCGAACCGGGAGGCCCACTAGCAATGAGCAGTTCTTC.

The V call is TRBV2, the J call TRBJ2-2; either TRBD1 or TRBD2 may supply D (5 bases each). The CDR3 sequence is 16 residues long. The V end lost 3 bases, the J end lost 1 base, and 12 bases lay between the germline ends. Germline V gives CDR1 SNHLY, CDR2 FYNNEI. The CDR3 sequence is CASSDLGTENTGELFF. CDR3 nucleotide sequence: TGTGCCAGCAGTGATTTAGGGACGGAGAACACCGGGGAGCTGTTTTTT.

The chain carries TRBV27 and TRBJ2-3; 10 nucleotides match TRBD2. V was clipped by 5 bases and J by 7 bases; unmatched bases: 12. CDR1 and CDR2 from the germline V gene are MNHEY and SMNVEV (reference sequence). The CDR3 totals 16 residues. CDR3 DNA sequence: TGTGCCAGCAGTAAATCAACCGGGACTAGCGCCTATACGCAGTATTTT. Protein: CASSKSTGTSAYTQYF.

V usage is TRBV15 and J usage is TRBJ1-1; 10 bases match TRBD1. V was pared by 0 bases and J by 6 bases, with 4 bases of the junction left unmatched. Germline CDR1 LNHNV, CDR2 YYDKDF (reference sequence). The length of the CDR3 is 15 residues. The DNA of the CDR3 is TGTGCCACCAGCAGAGACTGGACAGGGGGGGCTGAAGCTTTCTTT. Protein product: CATSRDWTGGAEAFF.

This chain uses TRBV10-3 with TRBJ1-2; 7 bases line up with TRBD1. Germline V gives CDR1 ENHRY, CDR2 SYGVKD. The length of the CDR3 is 13 residues. V lost 10 bases and J lost 7; bases outside the gene matches: 12. CDR3 bases: TGTGCCACCACAGGGGAGCCGACGGGTGGCTACACCTTC. This translates into CATTGEPTGGYTF.

The genes are TRBV21-1 and TRBJ2-2; the DNA was not used to check the table's D call, TRBD2. TRBV21-1 is listed as a pseudogene. The CDR3 spans 20 residues. The CDR3 region has the DNA TGTGCCAGCACCCACAATTCCGGGACTAGCGGGAGATTCAACACCGGGGAGCTGTTTTTT. Translated: CASTHNSGTSGRFNTGELFF.

This clone occurred once. The identical CDR3 is also encoded by other nucleotide sequences in the sample. The chain recombines TRBV5-1 with TRBJ1-2, with a weak D call TRBD1 (6 bases). The CDR3 length is 13 residues. Germline-derived CDR1 and CDR2 are SGHRS and YFSETQ. Trimming cost V 4 bases and J 1 base, with 8 bases left between them. CDR3 nucleotides: TGCGCCAGCAGCCAGGACAGTAACTATGGCTACACCTTC. This gives the protein CASSQDSNYGYTF. The complete variable domain, with remaining parts taken from reference TRBV5-1 and TRBJ1-2, reads KAGVTQTPRYLIKTRGQQVTLSCSPISGHRSVSWYQQTPGQGLQFLFEYFSETQRNKGNFPGRFSGRQFSNSRSEMNVSTLELGDSALYLCASSQDSNYGYTFGSGTRLTVV.

This clone has just one count. The rearrangement links TRBV18 to TRBJ1-1; D perhaps matches TRBD1 (5 bases). Per the germline V gene, CDR1 is KGHSH and CDR2 is LQKENI. V gave up 4 bases and J gave up 5 bases, with 20 bases separating them. The CDR3 contains 16 residues. The CDR3 loop reads CASSLLITSGRTEAFF. CDR3 bases: TGTGCCAGCTCACTTTTGATAACTTCAGGGCGAACTGAAGCTTTCTTT.

This chain connects TRBV5-1 to TRBJ1-1; no firm D call. The CDR3 sequence is 13 residues long. Per the germline V gene, CDR1 is SGHRS and CDR2 is YFSETQ. Trimming pared 4 bases from V and 4 bases from J, leaving 11 bases between. The CDR3 protein is CASSTTHLTEAFF. The CDR3 bases are TGCGCCAGCAGCACGACACACCTCACTGAAGCTTTCTTT.

The chain has TRBV15 and TRBJ2-5; D gene uncertain. V was pared by 5 bases and J by 5 bases, with 9 bases between. Germline V gives CDR1 LNHNV, CDR2 YYDKDF (reference sequence). There are 12 residues in the CDR3. The CDR3 loop reads CATSPAAETQYF. CDR3 DNA: TGTGCCACCAGCCCCGCGGCCGAGACCCAGTACTTC. The whole variable domain, filled in from reference TRBV15 and TRBJ2-5, reads DAMVIQNPRYQVTQFGKPVTLSCSQTLNHNVMYWYQQKSSQAPKLLFHYYDKDFNNEADTPDNFQSRRPNTSFCFLDIRSPGLGDTAMYLCATSPAAETQYFGPGTRLLVL.

V and J are TRBV7-9 and TRBJ1-4; 11 nucleotides match TRBD1. V was pared by 5 bases and J by 8 bases, with 7 bases of the junction left unmatched. From germline, CDR1 is SEHNR and CDR2 FQNEAQ (reference sequence). This CDR3 contains 15 residues. CDR3 sequence reads: CASSQWDRGKEKLFF. CDR3 sequence (DNA): TGTGCCAGCAGCCAATGGGACAGGGGGAAGGAAAAACTGTTTTTT.

V gene TRBV12-2 combines with J gene TRBJ2-7; no check of the table's D call, TRBD2, against the DNA was made. TRBV12-2 is given as a pseudogene. The CDR3 consists of 14 residues. The CDR3 nucleotides read TGTGCAAGTCGCCCCGGACTAGCGGGAGACGAGCAGTACTTC. Amino acid sequence: CASRPGLAGDEQYF.

J is TRBJ2-7 and V is TRBV6-6; 7 bases align to TRBD2. The germline V gene encodes CDR1 MNHNY and CDR2 SVGAGI (reference sequence). The V gene end was trimmed by 10 bases and the J gene end by 9 bases; junction bases not matched to a gene: 18. This CDR3 comprises 14 residues. CDR3 nucleotides: TGTGCCACCACCCTGGGAGGCCTAGCGGTCGGGCAGTACTTC. It specifies CATTLGGLAVGQYF.

The chain's CDR3 is CASSLGTVISGNTIYF. CDR3 nucleotide sequence: TGTGCCAGCAGCTTAGGGACAGTTATCTCTGGAAACACCATATATTTT. The gene calls are TRBV7-8 and TRBJ1-3, with D possibly being TRBD1 (6 bases). Germline CDR1 SGHVS, CDR2 FQNEAQ. V was trimmed by 1 base and J by 0 bases, leaving 10 bases between them. The CDR3 is 16 residues long.

Turning to this clone: Other DNA variants within this sample encode the same CDR3. The rearrangement links TRBV28 to TRBJ1-2; 9 bases are a match to TRBD1. This CDR3 region has 14 residues. Germline values: CDR1 MDHEN, CDR2 SYDVKM. V was clipped by 6 bases and J by 4 bases; unmatched bases: 6. The CDR3 spells CASSLLTGGYGYTF. As DNA, the CDR3 is TGTGCCAGCAGCCTCCTGACAGGGGGCTATGGCTACACCTTC.

The rearrangement links TRBV11-2 to TRBJ2-2, with D uncertain. The CDR3 contains 16 residues. CDR1 and CDR2 from the germline V gene are SGHAT and FQNNGV. V lost 3 bases, J lost 0 bases, and 11 bases lay in between. The CDR3 sequence: CASSLVRPANTGELFF. In nucleotides, the CDR3 is TGTGCCAGCAGCTTGGTAAGGCCAGCGAACACCGGGGAGCTGTTTTTT.

The count of this clone is one. This rearrangement joins TRBV6-5 to TRBJ2-6; D unclear. CDR3 length equals 15 residues. Germline-derived CDR1 and CDR2 are MNHEY and SVGAGI. V lost 4 bases, J lost 0 bases, and 7 bases lay in between. The CDR3 bases are TGTGCCAGCAGTTCTCAGAGCTCTGGGGCCAACGTCCTGACTTTC. It encodes CASSSQSSGANVLTF.